The 21 T cell receptor beta chains given below trace back to one sample, sequenced in a study of shared clonotypes between healthy human individuals. Clones were sequenced by immunoSEQ multiplex PCR, and TCRdb holds only the in-frame ones, with some missing. The profile shows around 1,100,000 clones, approximately 80% of them singletons. Sequencing was performed on memory CD4+ T cells from PBMCs. The subset here: CD45RA-negative fraction. The receptors shown here come from a young man in good health. Some clones in this sample may be carry-over from other donors' samples.

The chain carries TRBV29-1 and TRBJ1-5; D uncertain. CDR1 and CDR2 (germline): SQVTM, ANQGSEA. This CDR3 has 13 amino acids. V was pared by 4 bases and J by 0 bases, with 7 bases between. The CDR3 here is CSVAQYSNQPQHF. The CDR3 DNA reads TGCAGCGTTGCACAGTATAGCAATCAGCCCCAGCATTTT.

The gene calls are TRBV7-9 and TRBJ2-3, with 14 bases matching TRBD2. The CDR3 runs to 17 residues. Trimming cost V 5 bases and J 3 bases; bases outside gene matches: 7. Germline values: CDR1 SEHNR, CDR2 FQNEAQ (reference sequence). The CDR3 is CASSLGTSGRKTDTQYF. The CDR3 DNA reads as TGTGCCAGCAGCCTCGGGACTAGCGGGAGAAAGACAGATACGCAGTATTTT.

This clone occurred a few times. The chain links TRBV30 to TRBJ1-1; D may be TRBD1 (5 bases). The CDR3 covers 13 residues. The germline CDR1 and CDR2 sequences are GTSNPN and SVGIG (reference sequence). Trimming left V 3 bases short and J 4 bases short, with 12 bases between. DNA for the CDR3: TGTGCCTGGAGGATTCCGGGGGGCACTGAAGCTTTCTTT. This gives the protein CAWRIPGGTEAFF.

This clone was observed a handful of times. The chain is built from TRBV29-1 and TRBJ1-2; tentative D call: TRBD1 (6 bases). V shed 7 bases and J shed 4 bases, with 10 bases lying between them. Germline CDR1 and CDR2: SQVTM and ANQGSEA. The CDR3 is made up of 11 amino acids. CDR3: CSAGESYGYTF. The DNA for the CDR3 is TGCAGCGCAGGGGAATCCTATGGCTACACCTTC.

This chain joins TRBV27 and TRBJ1-5; D gene ambiguous. Trimming cost V 3 bases and J 15 bases, with 18 bases left between them. Germline assignment: CDR1 MNHEY and CDR2 SMNVEV (reference sequence). The CDR3 covers 13 residues. DNA for the CDR3: TGTGCCAGCAGTTTGGGAGGCCGGCACTCCAGGCATTTT. Translated, it gives CASSLGGRHSRHF.

The genes are TRBV7-8 and TRBJ2-3; 9 bases map to TRBD2. The CDR3 length is 18 residues. Germline CDR1 is SGHVS and CDR2 is FQNEAQ. Germline trimming cut 5 bases from V and 0 bases from J; bases unmatched to any gene: 12. The CDR3 coding sequence is TGTGCCAGCAGCCACGTCCCCCGCGGGGGGGTAAGCACAGATACGCAGTATTTT. It is translated as CASSHVPRGGVSTDTQYF.

The CDR3 protein is CASSSRAGTGTNTEAFF. The DNA for the CDR3 is TGTGCCAGTAGTTCACGAGCCGGGACAGGAACGAACACTGAAGCTTTCTTT. This rearrangement joins TRBV19 to TRBJ1-1; 8 bases line up with TRBD1. CDR1 and CDR2 (germline): LNHDA, SQIVND (reference sequence). The junction had 12 bases not matched to a gene; V was cut back by 5 bases and J by 1 base. This CDR3 has 17 residues.

This chain links TRBV4-3 with TRBJ2-1, with 8 bases that match TRBD2. Germline CDR1 and CDR2: LGHNA and YSLEER. V lost 4 bases, J lost 8 bases, and 10 bases stayed unmatched. The CDR3 covers 15 residues. The CDR3 spells CASSRPNSGMYEQFF. The CDR3 DNA reads as TGCGCCAGCAGCCGTCCCAATAGCGGGATGTATGAGCAGTTCTTC.

The chain uses TRBV5-1 and TRBJ2-1; TRBD1 or TRBD2 may be the D gene (6 bases each). The germline V and J ends were trimmed by 3 bases and 5 bases, with 9 bases remaining between them. Per the germline V gene, CDR1 is SGHRS and CDR2 is YFSETQ. The CDR3 contains 13 residues. The CDR3 spells CASSWGANNEQFF. As DNA, the CDR3 is TGCGCCAGCAGCTGGGGGGCGAACAATGAGCAGTTCTTC.

As regards this clone: This sample includes further DNA sequences coding for the same CDR3. This chain joins TRBV29-1 and TRBJ2-2; D is uncertain. The CDR3 spans 12 residues. Germline CDR1 and CDR2: SQVTM and ANQGSEA. Between the trimmed V and J ends, which lost 2 bases and 6 bases, there was a span of 7 bases. As DNA, the CDR3 is TGCAGCGTTGAAAGAGGATCCGGGGAGCTGTTTTTT. Amino acid sequence: CSVERGSGELFF.

This clone was counted between two and nine times. CDR3 region: CASTKAAGEPGEQFF. The CDR3 DNA is TGTGCCAGCACGAAGGCAGCGGGAGAGCCAGGTGAGCAGTTCTTC. V usage is TRBV6-1 and J usage is TRBJ2-1; 8 bases fit TRBD2. Germline assignment: CDR1 MNHNS and CDR2 SASEGT. V was clipped by 7 bases and J by 9 bases; unmatched bases: 14. The CDR3 has 15 residues.

This chain connects TRBV28 to TRBJ2-7, with TRBD1 identical over 7 bases. The CDR3 has 13 residues. Unmatched junction bases numbered 3, after V lost 7 bases and J lost 0 bases. The germline CDR1 and CDR2 sequences are MDHEN and SYDVKM. The CDR3 spells CASTRTGSYEQYF. In DNA form, the CDR3 reads TGTGCCAGCACAAGGACAGGCTCCTACGAGCAGTACTTC.

This chain links TRBV30 with TRBJ2-7, with TRBD1 matching 8 bases. Germline V CDR1 and CDR2: GTSNPN, SVGIG (reference sequence). V was pared by 3 bases and J by 5 bases, with 9 bases of the junction left unmatched. The CDR3 is 14 residues long. In DNA form, the CDR3 reads TGTGCCTGGAGGCCGACAGGGGTAGGCAACGAGCAGTACTTC. It codes for CAWRPTGVGNEQYF.

In this sample, this clone turned up many times. The CDR3 reads CACGGQEVRQPQHF. CDR3 nucleotides: TGTGCCTGCGGCGGACAGGAGGTGCGTCAGCCCCAGCATTTT. V gene TRBV6-6 combines with J gene TRBJ1-5; 7 bases fit TRBD1. V lost 11 bases to trimming and J lost 6 bases; unmatched junction nucleotides: 13. This CDR3 has 14 residues. The germline V gene encodes CDR1 MNHNY and CDR2 SVGAGI (reference sequence).

The chain combines TRBV12-5 with TRBJ2-2; D remains unclear. CDR1 is LGHNT, CDR2 FRNRAP, per germline. V lost 5 bases to trimming and J lost 7 bases, with 8 bases between them. The CDR3 is made up of 12 amino acids. CDR3 DNA: TGTGCTAGTGGTCCCTTCGGCGGGGAGCTGTTTTTT. Its translation: CASGPFGGELFF.

This clone was counted once. Other DNA sequences from this sample encode an identical CDR3 as well. The chain's CDR3 is CSATPQNIQYF. Here the CDR3 DNA reads TGCAGTGCTACCCCACAAAACATTCAGTACTTC. V gene TRBV20-1 combines with J gene TRBJ2-4, with no clear D. Deletions cut 4 bases from V and 5 bases from J, with 6 bases between. The CDR3 has 11 amino acids. In germline, CDR1 is DFQATT, CDR2 SNEGSKA (reference sequence).

The V gene is TRBV28, the J gene TRBJ1-2; D possibly corresponds to TRBD1 (5 bases). This CDR3 has 15 residues. Trimming removed 0 bases from V and 6 bases from J, with 14 bases in between. Germline V gene data show CDR1 as MDHEN and CDR2 as SYDVKM. CDR3 amino acids: CASSLWGRDGDGYTF. In nucleotides, the CDR3 is TGTGCCAGCAGTTTATGGGGCAGGGATGGGGATGGCTACACCTTC.

The V gene is TRBV28, the J gene TRBJ1-1; 7 bases map to TRBD1. V trimming: 4 bases; J trimming: 7 bases; junction bases outside the gene matches: 3. The CDR3 has 12 residues. Germline CDR1 MDHEN, CDR2 SYDVKM. CDR3 coding DNA: TGTGCCAGCAGTTACAGGGGTAGTGAAGCTTTCTTT. This translates into CASSYRGSEAFF.

This clone has a single count. The chain couples TRBV28 to TRBJ1-1, with 12 bases matching TRBD1. Germline loops: CDR1 MDHEN, CDR2 SYDVKM. This CDR3 comprises 17 residues. V trimming: 7 bases; J trimming: 12 bases; junction bases outside the gene matches: 21. In DNA form, the CDR3 reads TGTGCCAGCAATCTACCCGGGGACAGGGGGCGCGTTGGGAGAACTTTCTTT. Amino acids: CASNLPGDRGRVGRTFF.

This clone is categorized as medium-sized. Other DNA sequences in the sample encode the same CDR3. The V call is TRBV29-1, the J call TRBJ1-1; D is uncertain. V dropped 5 bases and J dropped 1 base, with 8 bases sitting between them. Germline V gene lookup returns CDR1 SQVTM and CDR2 ANQGSEA. The CDR3 is 12 residues long. The CDR3 DNA follows: TGCAGCGTTTCTTCCGGGAACACTGAAGCTTTCTTT. Translated: CSVSSGNTEAFF.

CDR3 nucleotide sequence: TGCGCCAGCAGCCAAGATAGGGAGGGACGGAATGGTAATCAGCCCCAGCATTTT. Encoded protein: CASSQDREGRNGNQPQHF. The chain has TRBV4-1 and TRBJ1-5; D possibly corresponds to TRBD1 (5 bases). This CDR3 has 18 amino acids. Trimming cost V 0 bases and J 4 bases, with 19 bases left between them. Germline lookup yields CDR1 MGHRA and CDR2 YSYEKL.